This TCR beta chain was captured by sequencing in a study of T cells in localized non-small cell lung cancer. Study outcomes and limitations: Among the top 100 tumor clones, a median around 57 appeared in adjacent lung.

Adjacent lung samples, free of atypia, were obtained at least 2 cm from the tumor margin. Repertoires were generated with immunoSEQ multiplex PCR, while TCRdb's copy carries only in-frame clones and drops some. The table has 1,000 or so clones, around 24% seen once; the top ten hold around an eighth. V was shortened by 5 bases and J by 6 bases, with 14 bases between the two germline ends. The CDR3 runs 13 residues. Per germline, CDR1 SGHDN and CDR2 FVKESK. A note on this clone: Antigen unknown.

The sample here was normal lung tissue next to the tumor, taken before any cancer treatment. The receptor was derived from a woman aged 40 to 75 with stage I lung adenocarcinoma. This chain links TRBV14 with TRBJ2-7; D remains unclear. CDR3 residues: CASSNLPGTEQYF. The CDR3, as DNA: TGTGCCAGCAGCAATCTCCCCGGAACCGAGCAGTACTTC.